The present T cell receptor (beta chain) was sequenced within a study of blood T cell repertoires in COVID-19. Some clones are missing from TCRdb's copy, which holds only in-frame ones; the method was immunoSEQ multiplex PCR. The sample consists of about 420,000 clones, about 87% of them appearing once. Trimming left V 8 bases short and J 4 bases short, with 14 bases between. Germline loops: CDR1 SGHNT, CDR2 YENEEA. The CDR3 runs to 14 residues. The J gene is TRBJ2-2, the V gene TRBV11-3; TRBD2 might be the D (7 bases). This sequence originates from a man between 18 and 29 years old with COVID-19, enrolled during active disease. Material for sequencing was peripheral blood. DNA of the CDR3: TGTGCCAGCGTCGCTAGGGGGGGCACCGGGGAGCTGTTTTTT. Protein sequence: CASVARGGTGELFF. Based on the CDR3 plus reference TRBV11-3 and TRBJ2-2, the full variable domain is EAGVVQSPRYKIIEKKQPVAFWCNPISGHNTLYWYLQNLGQGPELLIRYENEEAVDDSQLPKDRFSAERLKGVDSTLKIQPAELGDSAVYLCASVARGGTGELFFGEGSRLTVL.